This TCR beta chain originates from a study of Graves' ophthalmopathy and Graves' hyperthyroidism. Study-level background: Peripheral blood samples were taken at initial diagnosis, before any treatment.

Study-wide findings and caveats: Distinction of ophthalmopathy from stable hyperthyroidism by a 13-signature model reached approximately 89% sensitivity and 75% to 84% specificity.

As regards this clonotype: Its matching antigen is unknown.

The TCR beta CDR3 regions underwent amplification from RNA transcripts. Second-round multiplex PCR came after first-round RT-PCR with HTBI primers. TCRdb re-derived calls from the multiplex PCR reads in MiXCR, one entry per CDR3 protein. The data hold under 800,000 distinct CDR3 sequences, with approximately 21% observed a single time. This CDR3 is built from 13 residues. The V gene end was trimmed by 7 bases and the J gene end by 7 bases; junction bases not matched to a gene: 8. Per the germline V gene, CDR1 is MDHEN and CDR2 is SYDVKM. V gene TRBV28 combines with J gene TRBJ1-1, with 8 bases fitting TRBD1. The receptor comes from a young woman with stable Graves' hyperthyroidism. Some clones in this sample may be carry-over from other donors' samples. Sequencing input: peripheral blood. The CDR3: CASTPGQVVEAFF. The CDR3 bases are TGTGCCAGCACCCCGGGACAGGTCGTTGAAGCTTTCTTT.